This T cell receptor (beta chain) was retrieved from a study of cytomegalovirus exposure and HLA in healthy donors. The donors were members of the validation cohort comprising 100 to 150 subjects, separate from the roughly 730-subject first cohort. Study-level findings and limits: Some TCR beta chains (about 170 of them) were listed as cytomegalovirus-associated. Published work reported that the classifier diagnosed cytomegalovirus status with high specificity and sensitivity. Rare TCR sequences dominated, though some public TCRs recurred in many donors.

Of note for this clone: Antigen: not known.

TCRdb's table, derived via immunoSEQ multiplex PCR, lists solely in-frame clones and lacks some. This table holds about 130,000 clones, over 80% found once. The germline V gene has CDR1 SGHRS and CDR2 YFSETQ. The CDR3 runs to 15 residues. V shed 0 bases, J shed 4 bases, and the junction held 4 bases outside the gene matches. The rearrangement links TRBV5-1 to TRBJ2-3; TRBD1 agrees at 8 bases. Sequencing was done on a sample of PBMCs. The clonotype comes from a woman in her twenties or thirties in good health and CMV-seropositive. CDR3 region: CASSLALQGADTQYF. The DNA of the CDR3 is TGCGCCAGCAGCTTGGCATTACAGGGGGCAGATACGCAGTATTTT. The full variable domain, with the rest looked up from reference TRBV5-1 and TRBJ2-3, is KAGVTQTPRYLIKTRGQQVTLSCSPISGHRSVSWYQQTPGQGLQFLFEYFSETQRNKGNFPGRFSGRQFSNSRSEMNVSTLELGDSALYLCASSLALQGADTQYFGPGTRLTVL.